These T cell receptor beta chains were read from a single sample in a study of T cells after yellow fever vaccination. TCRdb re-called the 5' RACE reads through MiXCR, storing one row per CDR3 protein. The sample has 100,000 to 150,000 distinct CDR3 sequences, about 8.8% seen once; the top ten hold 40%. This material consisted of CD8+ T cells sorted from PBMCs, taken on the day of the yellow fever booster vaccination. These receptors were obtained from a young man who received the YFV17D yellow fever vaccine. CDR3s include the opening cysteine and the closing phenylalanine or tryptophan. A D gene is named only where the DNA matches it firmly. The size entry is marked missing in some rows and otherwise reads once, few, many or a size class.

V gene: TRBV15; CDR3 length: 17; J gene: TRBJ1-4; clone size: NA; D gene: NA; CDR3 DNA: TGTGCCACCAACAAAGCCGGGGGGGAGGCGACTAATGAAAAACTGTTTTTT; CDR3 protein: CATNKAGGEATNEKLFF
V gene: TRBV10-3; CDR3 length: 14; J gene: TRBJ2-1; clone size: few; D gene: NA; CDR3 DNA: TGTGCCATCAGTGAGTCGGCAGGGCTGAATGAGCAGTTCTTC; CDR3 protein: CAISESAGLNEQFF
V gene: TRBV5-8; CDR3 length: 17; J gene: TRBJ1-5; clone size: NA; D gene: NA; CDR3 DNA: TGTGCCAGCAGCCCGCGCCGGACACTGTATAGCAATCAGCCCCAGCATTTT; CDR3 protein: CASSPRRTLYSNQPQHF
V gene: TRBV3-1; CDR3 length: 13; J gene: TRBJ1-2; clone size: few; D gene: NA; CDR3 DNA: TGTGCCAGCAGCCAAGGGACAGAATATGGCTACACCTTC; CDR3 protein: CASSQGTEYGYTF
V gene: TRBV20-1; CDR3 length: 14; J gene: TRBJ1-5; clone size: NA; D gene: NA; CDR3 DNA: TGCAGTGCTAGAGTCGAGGGGGGTGGACAGCCCCAGCATTTT; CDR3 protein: CSARVEGGGQPQHF
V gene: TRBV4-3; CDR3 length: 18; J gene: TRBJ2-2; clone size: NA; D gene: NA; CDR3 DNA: TGCGCCAGCAGCCAAGATTCCTACTGGACAGCGAACACCGGGGAGCTGTTTTTT; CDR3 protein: CASSQDSYWTANTGELFF
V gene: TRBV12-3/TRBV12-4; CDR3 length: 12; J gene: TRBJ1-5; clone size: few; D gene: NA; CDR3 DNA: TGTGCCAGCAGTTTGCCCGGCGGGCCCCAGCATTTT; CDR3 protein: CASSLPGGPQHF
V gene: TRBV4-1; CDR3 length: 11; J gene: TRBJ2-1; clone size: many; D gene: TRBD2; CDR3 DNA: TGCGCCAGCAGCCATGGGGGGGTCGAGTTCTTC; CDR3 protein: CASSHGGVEFF
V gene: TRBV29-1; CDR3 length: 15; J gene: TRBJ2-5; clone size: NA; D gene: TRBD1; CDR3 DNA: TGCAGCCTAGGACAGGGCCAGAGTGTGGGAGAGACCCAGTACTTC; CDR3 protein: CSLGQGQSVGETQYF
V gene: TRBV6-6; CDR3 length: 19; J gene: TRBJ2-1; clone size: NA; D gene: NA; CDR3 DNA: TGTGCCAGCAGTTACTCCTCCCGTGAGGCATTCGCAGGTGTCAATGAGCAGTTCTTC; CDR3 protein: CASSYSSREAFAGVNEQFF
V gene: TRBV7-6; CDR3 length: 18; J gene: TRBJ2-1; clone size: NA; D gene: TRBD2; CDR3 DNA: TGTGCCAGCAGCTCAGCTAGCGGGGGGCTTATAGTCGGCAATGAGCAGTTCTTC; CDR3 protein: CASSSASGGLIVGNEQFF
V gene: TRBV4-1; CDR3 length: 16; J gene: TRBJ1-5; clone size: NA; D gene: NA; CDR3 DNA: TGCGCCAGCAGCCAGGCCCATAACAGGGTTGGTCAGCCCCAGCATTTT; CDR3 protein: CASSQAHNRVGQPQHF
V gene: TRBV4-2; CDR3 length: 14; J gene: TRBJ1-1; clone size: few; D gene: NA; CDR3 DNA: TGTGCCAGCAGCCGCGTCGTGGAGGGCACTGAAGCTTTCTTT; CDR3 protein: CASSRVVEGTEAFF
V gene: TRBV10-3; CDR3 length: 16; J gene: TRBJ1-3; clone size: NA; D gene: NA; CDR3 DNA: TGTGCCATCAGCCCGGTTGGGTCCTCCGGGGGAAACACCATATATTTT; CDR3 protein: CAISPVGSSGGNTIYF
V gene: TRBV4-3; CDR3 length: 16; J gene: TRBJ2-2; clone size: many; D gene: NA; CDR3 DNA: TGCGCCAGCAGCCAATGGGCCCGGGAGAACACCGGGGAGCTGTTTTTT; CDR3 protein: CASSQWARENTGELFF
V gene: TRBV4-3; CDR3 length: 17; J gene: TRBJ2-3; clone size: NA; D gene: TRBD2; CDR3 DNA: TGCGCCAGCAGCCACCCCGTAGCGGGGGCGAGCACAGATACGCAGTATTTT; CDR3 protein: CASSHPVAGASTDTQYF
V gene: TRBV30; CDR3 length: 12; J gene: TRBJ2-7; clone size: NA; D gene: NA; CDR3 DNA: TGTGCCTGGAGTGTTCAAGGGAACGAGCAGTACTTC; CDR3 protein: CAWSVQGNEQYF
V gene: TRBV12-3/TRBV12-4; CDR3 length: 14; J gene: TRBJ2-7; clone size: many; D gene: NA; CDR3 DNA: TGTGCCAGCAGTCCCCCGGGCCTATCCTACGAGCAGTACTTC; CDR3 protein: CASSPPGLSYEQYF
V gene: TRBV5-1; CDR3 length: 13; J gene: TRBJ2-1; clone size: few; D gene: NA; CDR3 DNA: TGCGCCAGCAGCTTGGATGGCTACAATGAGCAGTTCTTC; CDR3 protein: CASSLDGYNEQFF
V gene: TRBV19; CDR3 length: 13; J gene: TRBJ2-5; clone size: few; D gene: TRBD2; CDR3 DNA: TGTGCCAGTAGTACGACTAGCGGGGGGACCCAGTACTTC; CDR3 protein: CASSTTSGGTQYF